These 18 T cell receptor beta chains originate from one sample sequenced in a study of blood T cell repertoires in COVID-19. Measured with immunoSEQ multiplex PCR; TCRdb has only the in-frame clones, and not every one. The sample yields under 550,000 clones, about 90% seen once. What was sequenced was peripheral blood. The receptors originated from a man aged 18-30 years with COVID-19, enrolled during active disease.

The V gene is TRBV2, the J gene TRBJ1-1, with 7 bases identical to TRBD1. V shed 0 bases, J shed 11 bases, and the junction held 6 bases outside the gene matches. The CDR3 is made up of 13 amino acids. Germline values: CDR1 SNHLY, CDR2 FYNNEI. CDR3 sequence: CASSEAGQPLAFF. The CDR3 DNA follows: TGTGCCAGCAGTGAAGCGGGACAGCCCTTGGCTTTCTTT.

This chain uses TRBV30 with TRBJ2-7, with 9 bases fitting TRBD1. CDR1 and CDR2 from the germline V gene are GTSNPN and SVGIG (reference sequence). CDR3 size: 13 residues. The J segment lost 4 bases and the V segment lost 3 bases, leaving 4 bases of the junction unmatched. Written as DNA, the CDR3 is TGTGCCTGGAGCTTGACAGGGGGATACGAGCAGTACTTC. Its translation: CAWSLTGGYEQYF. The full variable domain, rest sourced from reference TRBV30 and TRBJ2-7, is SQTIHQWPATLVQPVGSPLSLECTVEGTSNPNLYWYRQAAGRGLQLLFYSVGIGQISSEVPQNLSASRPQDRQFILSSKKLLLSDSGFYLCAWSLTGGYEQYFGPGTRLTVT.

The chain has TRBV27 and TRBJ2-1, with unresolved D. This CDR3 has 13 amino acids. V was clipped by 3 bases and J by 8 bases, with 11 bases between them. CDR1 and CDR2 (germline): MNHEY, SMNVEV (reference sequence). The CDR3 reads CASSLVVSDEQFF. As DNA, the CDR3 is TGTGCCAGCAGTTTGGTAGTCTCGGATGAGCAGTTCTTC.

The chain is built from TRBV19 and TRBJ1-6; 7 nucleotides align to TRBD1. After removal of 5 bases from V and 9 bases from J, the junction contained 10 bases not matched to a gene. CDR1 LNHDA and CDR2 SQIVND come from the germline V gene (reference sequence). The CDR3 totals 15 residues. CDR3 region: CASSLGQDTRSPLHF. The CDR3 bases are TGTGCCAGTAGTCTAGGACAGGACACTCGTTCACCCCTCCACTTT.

The chain couples TRBV7-9 to TRBJ2-7; D possibly corresponds to TRBD2 (5 bases). V gave up 5 bases and J gave up 0 bases, with 14 bases separating them. Germline values: CDR1 SEHNR, CDR2 FQNEAQ (reference sequence). The length of the CDR3 is 15 residues. DNA of the CDR3: TGTGCCAGCAGCCCCCAGAGCGGCGCCTCCTACGAGCAGTACTTC. It yields the protein CASSPQSGASYEQYF.

V and J are TRBV11-3 and TRBJ2-5, with D possibly matching TRBD2 (6 bases). Germline V gene data show CDR1 as SGHNT and CDR2 as YENEEA. V lost 5 bases to trimming and J lost 3 bases, with 16 bases between them. This CDR3 is 15 amino acids long. The CDR3 sequence: CASSPIGSSEETQYF. The CDR3 DNA reads TGTGCCAGCAGCCCGATCGGCTCTAGCGAAGAGACCCAGTACTTC.

The chain couples TRBV19 to TRBJ2-7, with D perhaps matching TRBD1 (6 bases). Germline CDR1 LNHDA, CDR2 SQIVND (reference sequence). The V end was cut by 5 bases, the J end by 5 bases, with 13 bases between. The CDR3 totals 13 residues. CDR3 sequence: CASSRTQGNEQYF. CDR3 bases: TGTGCCAGTAGTCGGACACAGGGTAACGAGCAGTACTTC.

The chain carries TRBV24-1 and TRBJ2-1; 7 bases fit TRBD1. Germline V gene sequence: CDR1 KGHDR, CDR2 SFDVKD. The CDR3 is 16 amino acids. J gave up 1 base and V 2 bases, and 4 bases lay outside the gene matches. The CDR3 bases are TGTGCCACCAGTGATTCTTCGACAGGGTCCTACAATGAGCAGTTCTTC. This gives the protein CATSDSSTGSYNEQFF.

The chain joins TRBV5-4 to TRBJ2-1; TRBD2 aligns across 11 bases. The junction had 11 bases not matched to a gene; V was cut back by 0 bases and J by 9 bases. The CDR3 extends over 17 amino acids. Germline CDR1 is SGHNT and CDR2 is YYREEE (reference sequence). The CDR3 spells CASSLAKLAGVSGEQFF. The CDR3 nucleotides read TGTGCCAGCAGCTTGGCGAAACTAGCGGGAGTCAGCGGTGAGCAGTTCTTC.

This rearrangement joins TRBV4-1 to TRBJ1-1, with D possibly being TRBD1 (6 bases). Germline V gene sequence: CDR1 MGHRA, CDR2 YSYEKL. There are 15 residues in the CDR3. V gave up 5 bases and J gave up 8 bases, with 21 bases separating them. CDR3 loop: CASSLTYRESAEAFF. The CDR3 nucleotides are TGCGCCAGCAGCTTAACTTACAGGGAGTCTGCGGAAGCTTTCTTT.

The CDR3 here is CASRGGGAFEQFF. The CDR3 coding sequence is TGTGCCAGCAGAGGAGGAGGGGCGTTTGAGCAGTTCTTC. The chain has TRBV6-6 and TRBJ2-1; D is possibly TRBD2 (6 bases). V lost 6 bases and J lost 9, with 15 bases in between. CDR1 MNHNY and CDR2 SVGAGI come from the germline V gene (reference sequence). This CDR3 is built from 13 residues.

The chain carries TRBV2 and TRBJ2-5; D possibly corresponds to TRBD2 (5 bases). The CDR3 is made up of 14 amino acids. The germline gives CDR1 SNHLY, CDR2 FYNNEI. Deletions cut 1 base from V and 4 bases from J, with 10 bases between. The CDR3 sequence: CASSEERGRETQYF. CDR3 sequence (DNA): TGTGCCAGCAGTGAAGAACGGGGTCGAGAGACCCAGTACTTC.

J is TRBJ2-7 and V is TRBV11-2, with TRBD1 identical over 7 bases. This CDR3 has 15 amino acids. Per germline, CDR1 SGHAT and CDR2 FQNNGV. V gave up 5 bases and J gave up 3 bases; unmatched junction bases: 10. The CDR3, as DNA: TGTGCCAGCAGCATTCGACAGGGCAGGGACTACGAGCAGTACTTC. Translation gives CASSIRQGRDYEQYF. Full variable domain (outside the CDR3, taken from reference TRBV11-2 and TRBJ2-7): EAGVAQSPRYKIIEKRQSVAFWCNPISGHATLYWYQQILGQGPKLLIQFQNNGVVDDSQLPKDRFSAERLKGVDSTLKIQPAKLEDSAVYLCASSIRQGRDYEQYFGPGTRLTVT.

The chain is built from TRBV18 and TRBJ2-1, with TRBD2 matching over 12 bases. Trimming removed 6 bases from V and 7 bases from J; junction bases left unmatched: 10. This CDR3 is built from 16 residues. CDR1 is KGHSH and CDR2 is LQKENI in the germline V gene. The CDR3 reads CASSLSTSGGSNEQFF. The CDR3 DNA sequence: TGTGCCAGCTCCCTTTCGACTAGCGGGGGAAGTAATGAGCAGTTCTTC.

The chain joins TRBV9 to TRBJ2-3, with D tentatively TRBD2 (6 bases). V was clipped by 4 bases and J by 1 base, with 16 bases between them. CDR1 and CDR2 (germline): SGDLS, YYNGEE. The CDR3 runs 16 residues. The CDR3: CASSFLIGSGTDTQYF. CDR3 coding DNA: TGTGCCAGCAGCTTCCTCATCGGGAGTGGCACAGATACGCAGTATTTT.

CDR3 region: CASSLVRTLYNEQFF. CDR3 nucleotides: TGTGCCAGCAGCTTAGTAAGGACTTTATACAATGAGCAGTTCTTC. J is TRBJ2-1 and V is TRBV11-2; possibly TRBD2 for D (5 bases). This CDR3 has 15 residues. V lost 1 base to trimming and J lost 4 bases, with 11 bases between them. The germline V gene encodes CDR1 SGHAT and CDR2 FQNNGV.

In its sample, this clone was seen a few times. The rearrangement joins TRBV5-1 to TRBJ1-3; TRBD1 might be the D (5 bases). CDR3 length: 15 amino acids. V shed 7 bases and J shed 0 bases, with 14 bases lying between them. CDR1 is SGHRS and CDR2 is YFSETQ in the germline V gene. CDR3 in amino acids: CASALGGVSGNTIYF. The CDR3 DNA reads TGCGCCAGCGCTCTTGGGGGGGTCTCTGGAAACACCATATATTTT. Together with reference TRBV5-1 and TRBJ1-3, the CDR3 gives the full variable domain: KAGVTQTPRYLIKTRGQQVTLSCSPISGHRSVSWYQQTPGQGLQFLFEYFSETQRNKGNFPGRFSGRQFSNSRSEMNVSTLELGDSALYLCASALGGVSGNTIYFGEGSWLTVV.

This clone was seen more than once but under ten times. The chain uses TRBV29-1 and TRBJ1-5; 8 bases map to TRBD1. V dropped 4 bases and J dropped 6; count of bases not matched to a gene: 2. The germline gives CDR1 SQVTM, CDR2 ANQGSEA. The CDR3 totals 12 residues. Here the CDR3 reads CSVGTGSQPQHF. As DNA, the CDR3 is TGCAGCGTTGGGACAGGGAGTCAGCCCCAGCATTTT.